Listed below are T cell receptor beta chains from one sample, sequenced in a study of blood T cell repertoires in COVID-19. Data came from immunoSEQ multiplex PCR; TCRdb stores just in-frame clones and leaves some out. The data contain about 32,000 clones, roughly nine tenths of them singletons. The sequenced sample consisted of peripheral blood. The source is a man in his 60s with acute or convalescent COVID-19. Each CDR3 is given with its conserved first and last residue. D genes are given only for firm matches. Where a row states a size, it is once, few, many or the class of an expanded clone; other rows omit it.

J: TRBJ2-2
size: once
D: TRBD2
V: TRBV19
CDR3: CASSIEGLAHTGELFF
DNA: TGTGCCAGTAGTATAGAGGGACTAGCACACACCGGGGAGCTGTTTTTT

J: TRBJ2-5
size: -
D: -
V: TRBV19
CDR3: CASAQGRSGKTQYF
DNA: TGTGCCAGCGCACAGGGACGGTCCGGGAAGACCCAGTACTTC

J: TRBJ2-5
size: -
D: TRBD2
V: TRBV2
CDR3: CASRYLAGGFETQYF
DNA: TGTGCCAGCAGATACCTAGCGGGAGGTTTTGAGACCCAGTACTTC

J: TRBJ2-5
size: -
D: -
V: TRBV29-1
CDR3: CSVARAGAQETQYF
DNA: TGCAGCGTTGCTCGGGCAGGGGCCCAAGAGACCCAGTACTTC

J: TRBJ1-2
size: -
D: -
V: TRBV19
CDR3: CASSPRTGGRGYGYTF
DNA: TGTGCCAGTAGCCCCCGTACGGGGGGCAGAGGCTATGGCTACACCTTC

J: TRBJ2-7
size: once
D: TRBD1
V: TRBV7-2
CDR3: CASSQDRDYEQYF
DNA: TGTGCCAGCAGCCAAGACAGGGACTACGAGCAGTACTTC

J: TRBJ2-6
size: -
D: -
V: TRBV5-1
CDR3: CASREGSGGANVLTF
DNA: TGCGCCAGCAGAGAAGGATCAGGAGGGGCCAACGTCCTGACTTTC

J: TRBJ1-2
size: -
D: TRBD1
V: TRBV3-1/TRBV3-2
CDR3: CASSQTSGQAYFGYTF
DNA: TGTGCCAGCAGCCAAACATCGGGACAGGCCTACTTCGGCTACACCTTC

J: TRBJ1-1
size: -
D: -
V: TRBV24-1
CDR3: CATSDSGVDTEAFF
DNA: TGTGCCACCAGTGATTCGGGGGTTGACACTGAAGCTTTCTTT

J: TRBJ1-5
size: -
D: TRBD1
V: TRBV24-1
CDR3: CATSERTGTGFNQPQHF
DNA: TGTGCCACCAGTGAGCGGACCGGGACAGGCTTCAATCAGCCCCAGCATTTT

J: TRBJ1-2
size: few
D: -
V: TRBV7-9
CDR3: CAVWGLTNYGYTF
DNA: TGTGCCGTCTGGGGGCTGACTAACTATGGCTACACCTTC

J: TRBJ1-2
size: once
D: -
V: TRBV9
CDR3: CASSVEVGALGDGYTF
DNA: TGTGCCAGCAGCGTAGAGGTAGGGGCCCTAGGGGATGGCTACACCTTC

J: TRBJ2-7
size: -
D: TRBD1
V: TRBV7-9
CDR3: CASSLGQGLRSNEQYF
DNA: TGTGCCAGCAGCTTAGGACAGGGTCTGAGGAGTAACGAGCAGTACTTC

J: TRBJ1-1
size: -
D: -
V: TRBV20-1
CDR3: CSAAGPRATFF
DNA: TGCAGTGCTGCAGGGCCCCGGGCGACTTTCTTT

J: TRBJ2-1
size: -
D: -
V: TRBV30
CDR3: CAWSVSDEQFF
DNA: TGTGCCTGGAGTGTAAGCGATGAGCAGTTCTTC

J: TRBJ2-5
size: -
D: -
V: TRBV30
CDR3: CAWSETGTQETQYF
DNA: TGTGCCTGGAGTGAGACAGGGACTCAAGAGACCCAGTACTTC

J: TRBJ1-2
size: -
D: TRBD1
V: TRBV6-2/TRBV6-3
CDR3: CASSQGQTYYGYTF
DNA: TGTGCCAGCAGTCAGGGACAGACATACTATGGCTACACCTTC

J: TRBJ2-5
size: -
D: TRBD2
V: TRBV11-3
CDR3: CASSIWGGSETQYF
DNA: TGTGCCAGCAGCATATGGGGGGGGAGCGAGACCCAGTACTTC

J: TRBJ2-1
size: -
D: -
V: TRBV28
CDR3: CASSGGANNEQFF
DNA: TGTGCCAGCAGTGGCGGGGCTAACAATGAGCAGTTCTTC

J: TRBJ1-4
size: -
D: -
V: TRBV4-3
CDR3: CASSQDGTWEKLFF
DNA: TGCGCCAGCAGCCAAGACGGTACTTGGGAAAAACTGTTTTTT

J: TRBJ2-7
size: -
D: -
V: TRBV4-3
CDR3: CASSQDMALPLYEQYF
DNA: TGCGCCAGCAGCCAAGATATGGCCCTCCCCCTCTACGAGCAGTACTTC

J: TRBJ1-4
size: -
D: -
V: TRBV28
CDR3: CASSSSATNEKLFF
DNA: TGTGCCAGCAGTTCATCAGCAACTAATGAAAAACTGTTTTTT

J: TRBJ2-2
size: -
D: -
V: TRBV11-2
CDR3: CASSYPTGELFF
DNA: TGTGCCAGCAGCTATCCTACCGGGGAGCTGTTTTTT

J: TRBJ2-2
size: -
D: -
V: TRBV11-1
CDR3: CASRFTNTGELFF
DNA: TGTGCCAGCAGGTTTACTAACACCGGGGAGCTGTTTTTT

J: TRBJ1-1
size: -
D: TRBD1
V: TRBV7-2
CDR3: CASSQQGENTEAFF
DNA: TGTGCCAGCAGCCAACAGGGGGAGAACACTGAAGCTTTCTTT

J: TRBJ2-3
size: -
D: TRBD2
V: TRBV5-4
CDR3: CASSWDYTTDTQYF
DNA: TGTGCCAGCAGCTGGGACTATACCACAGATACGCAGTATTTT

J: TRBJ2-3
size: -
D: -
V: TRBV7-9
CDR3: CASSFGGGSADTQYF
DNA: TGTGCCAGCAGCTTTGGGGGCGGGAGTGCAGATACGCAGTATTTT

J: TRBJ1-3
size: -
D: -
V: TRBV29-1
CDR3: CSVEDLGGEPGNTIYF
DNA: TGCAGCGTTGAAGATCTTGGAGGGGAGCCTGGAAACACCATATATTTT

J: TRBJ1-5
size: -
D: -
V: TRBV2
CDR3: CASSVGLSNQPQHF
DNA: TGTGCCAGCAGTGTGGGACTTAGCAATCAGCCCCAGCATTTT

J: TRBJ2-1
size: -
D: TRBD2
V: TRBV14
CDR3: CASSQGAGVTDNEQFF
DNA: TGTGCCAGCAGCCAAGGTGCGGGAGTAACGGACAATGAGCAGTTCTTC

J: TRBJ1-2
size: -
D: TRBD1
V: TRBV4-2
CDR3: CASSQEQGYYGYTF
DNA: TGTGCCAGCAGCCAAGAACAGGGGTACTATGGCTACACCTTC

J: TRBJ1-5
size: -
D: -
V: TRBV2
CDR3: CASSGQPEGDQPQHF
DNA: TGTGCCAGCAGCGGACAGCCCGAGGGAGATCAGCCCCAGCATTTT

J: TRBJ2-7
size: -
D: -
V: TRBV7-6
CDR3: CASSLEQGVAYEQYF
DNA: TGTGCCAGCAGCTTAGAACAGGGAGTAGCCTACGAGCAGTACTTC